This T cell receptor (beta chain) came from a study of T cells in women clearing cervical HPV infection. Trimming removed 5 bases at V and 5 bases at J, with 15 bases between. The CDR3 consists of 14 residues. Germline CDR1 reads SGHVS; CDR2 reads FNYEAQ. Sequenced by immunoSEQ multiplex PCR; TCRdb stores in-frame clones only, minus some. The table counts some 20,000 clones; over 7.5% lies in the top ten. Regarding this clone: Its antigen is still unknown. The DNA ends 3 residues before the CDR3 does, and the rest of the CDR3 is filled in from the germline J gene.

Study findings and constraints: Repertoire richness, not evenness, was significantly elevated in CIN3+ cases versus controls.

Input material: blood buffy coat. This clonotype was sampled from a woman between 18 and 69 years old with a cervical HPV16 infection that either progressed to CIN3+ or cleared (not recorded which). The rearrangement uses TRBV7-6 and TRBJ2-5; TRBD2 is a possible D gene (5 bases). The CDR3 loop reads CASSPRHGGETQYF. The DNA read from the CDR3 is TGTGCCAGCAGCCCCCGACACGGCGGGGAGACC.